A single sample is the source of the 2 T cell receptor beta chains below, sequenced in a study of blood T cell repertoires in COVID-19. Measured with immunoSEQ multiplex PCR; TCRdb has only the in-frame clones, and not every one. The sample shows hundreds of thousands of clones, 70% to 90% of them seen only once. Sequencing was done on a sample of PBMCs or T cells enriched from blood (not recorded which). The receptors derive from a woman aged 40-49 years with acute COVID-19.

The rearrangement links TRBV9 to TRBJ2-1; no firm D call. The germline V gene encodes CDR1 SGDLS and CDR2 YYNGEE. The V end was cut by 0 bases, the J end by 0 bases, with 4 bases between. The CDR3 consists of 14 residues. CDR3 residues: CASSVGLSYNEQFF. The DNA of the CDR3 is TGTGCCAGCAGCGTAGGACTCTCCTACAATGAGCAGTTCTTC.

V is TRBV5-5 and J is TRBJ2-1, with 7 bases aligning to TRBD2. The V gene's germline CDR1 is SGHKS and CDR2 YYEKEE (reference sequence). J was trimmed by 4 bases and V by 0 bases; bases with no gene match: 4. The CDR3 is made up of 15 amino acids. The CDR3 DNA sequence: TGTGCCAGCAGCTTGGGACTAGCCCAGTACAATGAGCAGTTCTTC. Protein sequence: CASSLGLAQYNEQFF. The whole variable domain, filled in from reference TRBV5-5 and TRBJ2-1, reads DAGVTQSPTHLIKTRGQQVTLRCSPISGHKSVSWYQQVLGQGPQFIFQYYEKEERGRGNFPDRFSARQFPNYSSELNVNALLLGDSALYLCASSLGLAQYNEQFFGPGTRLTVL.